This entry concerns a single TCR beta chain. This clonotype was found many times. Its antigen has not been determined. One base away there is no much larger clone; base qualities are not given. The CDR3 runs 15 residues from the cysteine to the phenylalanine. Here the CDR3 DNA is all that survives: 45 bases in frame from base 1. In the germline V gene, CDR1 corresponds to WSHSY and CDR2 to SAAADI. For this chain, trimming is 3 bases at the V end and 6 bases at the J end, and the number of junction bases without a gene match is 4. The receptor library was made with 5' RACE. This sample was sequenced with a NextSeq 500. The TCR library protocol attached unique molecular identifiers to individual cDNA molecules to correct for sequencing error and PCR bias. Both TCR alpha and beta chains were sequenced, and tight co-correlation was observed between alpha and beta sequence abundances in each sample. Processing in the source paper ran as follows. Decombinator V4 was used to perform V gene, J gene and CDR3 annotation of TCR sequences. TCRs were defined as expanded if a significant change between any two time points was detected under a Poisson model with p below 0.0001. TCR abundances were normalised to the total number of TCRs sequenced in each sample and reported as counts per million. TRAV1-2 paired with TRAJ12, TRAJ20 or TRAJ33 defined MAIT TCRs, while TRAV10 paired with TRAJ18 defined iNKT TCRs. VDJdb, accessed on 1 November 2021, was searched for TCRs annotated for CMV, EBV and SARS-CoV-2, and TCRs annotated for more than one antigen were excluded. Using fastp at Q25 and MiXCR, TCRdb reprocessed the public reads and kept productive beta chains. Rows merge per CDR3 protein into single entries with the most common DNA and genes. TCRdb, rather than the study authors, made the V and J calls. For this sample there are 86,000 or so distinct CDR3 sequences; more than 12% appear just once. The top ten clones comprise around 3% of the sample.

The data derive from a study of early T cells in non-severe SARS-CoV-2 infection (dated by TCRdb to the early 2020s). Regarding the research as a whole: TCR sequencing used bulk RNA from unsorted whole blood, so alpha and beta chains could not be paired. What the work shows at the level of the full study, not this receptor alone: VDJdb matching was skewed toward anti-spike CD8 responses and likely underestimated virus-specific expansions by missing private and CD4 specificities.

A case-control design nested within a healthcare worker cohort in London, UK, was used, with weekly nasopharyngeal swab PCR tests and blood sampling performed. Between 23 and 31 March 2020, the week of the UK lockdown, healthcare workers were enrolled and then followed up weekly for as long as 16 weeks. Source material: whole blood. This TCR was recovered from an adult who was a healthcare worker with PCR-confirmed SARS-CoV-2 infection or an uninfected control (not recorded which). The V and J segments used are TRBV10-2 and TRBJ1-5; 11 bases in the junction line up with TRBD1. The bases read TGCGCCAGCAGTGACACCGGGACAGGGGGTCAGCCCCAGCATTTT. This translates into CASSDTGTGGQPQHF.